Listed here is a single T cell receptor beta chain. This specimen comes from a study of T cells in Graves' hyperthyroidism and ophthalmopathy. Used for diagnoses were clinical symptoms, serum thyroxine and TRAb, thyroid ultrasound and orbital computed tomography. TCR beta CDR3 regions were amplified from RNA. During a first-round RT-PCR of the TCR CDR3, the HTBI primer set was used. Each CDR3 protein gets one entry after TCRdb re-called the multiplex PCR reads with MiXCR. This sample has a few hundred thousand distinct CDR3 sequences, with around 45% found just once. This sequence originates from an adult woman with Graves' disease, either hyperthyroidism or ophthalmopathy (not recorded which). The source material was peripheral blood or thyroid tissue (not recorded which).

Here the CDR3 reads CASSLGDRQYGYTF. CDR3 nucleotide sequence: TGTGCCAGCAGCTTGGGGGACAGGCAGTATGGCTACACCTTC. The genes are TRBV11-2 and TRBJ1-2; 8 bases line up with TRBD1. This CDR3 region has 14 residues. V shed 3 bases, J shed 5 bases, and the junction held 5 bases outside the gene matches. Germline loops: CDR1 SGHAT, CDR2 FQNNGV.